These 17 T cell receptor beta chains share one sample of origin, sequenced in a study of T cells in Graves' hyperthyroidism and ophthalmopathy. Template material for amplifying TCR beta CDR3 regions consisted of RNA transcripts. During a first-round RT-PCR of the TCR CDR3, the HTBI primer set was used. One entry per CDR3 protein results from TCRdb running MiXCR on the multiplex PCR reads. The profile shows 500,000 to 650,000 distinct CDR3 sequences, approximately 17% of them singletons. The sequenced sample consisted of blood. The receptors stem from a young woman with Graves' ophthalmopathy.

This CDR3 reads CASSEWQGARQTQYF. The DNA for the CDR3 is TGTGCCAGCAGTGAGTGGCAGGGGGCGCGACAGACCCAGTACTTC. The chain uses TRBV6-1 and TRBJ2-5; 8 bases match TRBD1. V lost 3 bases to trimming and J lost 6 bases; unmatched junction nucleotides: 9. The germline gives CDR1 MNHNS, CDR2 SASEGT. The length of the CDR3 is 15 residues.

This chain connects TRBV20-1 to TRBJ1-2; 8 bases agree with TRBD1. The CDR3 extends over 16 amino acids. The V gene end was trimmed by 0 bases and the J gene end by 1 base; junction bases not matched to a gene: 7. Germline V gene sequence: CDR1 DFQATT, CDR2 SNEGSKA (reference sequence). CDR3 region: CSARDLLDRVNYGYTF. The CDR3 nucleotides are TGCAGTGCTAGAGATCTTCTGGACAGGGTTAACTATGGCTACACCTTC.

This clonotype was counted at least ten times. In DNA, the CDR3 is TGTGCCAGCAGTTCCCCATTGGGAGGGCCGGAAAAACTGTTTTTT. Translated: CASSSPLGGPEKLFF. The chain has TRBV12-3 or TRBV12-4 and TRBJ1-4; no definite D call. V lost 4 bases, J lost 8 bases, and 17 bases lay in between. The CDR3 has 15 amino acids.

The table lists this clonotype with many counts. CDR3: CSAEWDRGLNTEAFF. CDR3 DNA: TGCAGTGCTGAATGGGACAGGGGATTGAACACTGAAGCTTTCTTT. The genes are TRBV20-1 and TRBJ1-1; 10 bases agree with TRBD1. The CDR3 is 15 amino acids. V lost 5 bases, J lost 0 bases, and 6 bases stayed unmatched. Germline values: CDR1 DFQATT, CDR2 SNEGSKA (reference sequence).

This clonotype was counted ten times or more. This rearrangement joins TRBV2 to TRBJ2-5; TRBD1 matches at 7 bases. The CDR3 sequence is 14 residues long. V lost 2 bases, J lost 5 bases, and 5 bases stayed unmatched. Germline V lookup: CDR1 SNHLY, CDR2 FYNNEI. Here the CDR3 DNA reads TGTGCCAGCAGTGAAAGACAGGGTATGGAGACCCAGTACTTC. It codes for CASSERQGMETQYF.

V usage is TRBV20-1 and J usage is TRBJ1-5; maybe TRBD1 (6 bases). V was pared by 2 bases and J by 2 bases, with 16 bases between. CDR3 length: 16 residues. CDR1 and CDR2 (germline): DFQATT, SNEGSKA (reference sequence). The CDR3 DNA reads as TGCAGTGCTAGAAAGAACAGGGCGGTGGGCAATCAGCCCCAGCATTTT. This encodes CSARKNRAVGNQPQHF.

The chain employs TRBV6-1 and TRBJ1-6; D is undetermined. Germline V lookup: CDR1 MNHNS, CDR2 SASEGT. V lost 5 bases to trimming and J lost 6 bases, with 11 bases between them. This CDR3 comprises 14 residues. CDR3: CASSPDGGNSPLHF. CDR3 in DNA: TGTGCCAGCAGTCCTGACGGAGGTAATTCACCCCTCCACTTT.

The J gene is TRBJ1-6, the V gene TRBV27, with a tentative D call TRBD1 (6 bases). CDR1 MNHEY and CDR2 SMNVEV come from the germline V gene (reference sequence). The V gene lost 6 bases and the J gene lost 9 bases, with 15 bases spanning the gap. The CDR3 is 14 amino acids. This CDR3 is CASRVGGGSSPLHF. The CDR3 DNA follows: TGTGCCAGCAGGGTAGGAGGGGGTAGTTCACCCCTCCACTTT.

This clonotype turned up a few times. The chain has TRBV18 and TRBJ1-5, with D uncertain. This CDR3 has 15 amino acids. The V end lost 3 bases, the J end lost 0 bases, and 9 bases lay between the germline ends. Germline lookup yields CDR1 KGHSH and CDR2 LQKENI. CDR3 in DNA: TGTGCCAGCTCACCCGGCAGGACTAGCAATCAGCCCCAGCATTTT. Amino acid sequence: CASSPGRTSNQPQHF.

This clonotype was detected ten times or more. The gene calls are TRBV11-2 and TRBJ2-1; 10 nucleotides line up with TRBD2. Germline-derived CDR1 and CDR2 are SGHAT and FQNNGV. The length of the CDR3 is 17 residues. J gave up 4 bases and V 3 bases, and 9 bases lay outside the gene matches. CDR3 region: CASSFPLAGDGYNEQFF. DNA for the CDR3: TGTGCCAGCAGCTTCCCTCTAGCGGGAGATGGTTACAATGAGCAGTTCTTC.

The rearrangement joins TRBV2 to TRBJ2-7, with D possibly TRBD2 on 7 matching bases. Germline V gives CDR1 SNHLY, CDR2 FYNNEI. The CDR3 contains 17 residues. Trimming cost V 6 bases and J 1 base, with 22 bases left between them. CDR3 in DNA: TGTGCCAGCAGCCAACCCCGCGGGGGCCCTATTTCCTACGAGCAGTACTTC. Encoded protein: CASSQPRGGPISYEQYF. The full variable domain, rest sourced from reference TRBV2 and TRBJ2-7, is EPEVTQTPSHQVTQMGQEVILRCVPISNHLYFYWYRQILGQKVEFLVSFYNNEISEKSEIFDDQFSVERPDGSNFTLKIRSTKLEDSAMYFCASSQPRGGPISYEQYFGPGTRLTVT.

DNA for the CDR3: TGTGCCAGCAGTACTAGCGGGGGTTACAATGAGCAGTTCTTC. Encoded protein: CASSTSGGYNEQFF. The chain is built from TRBV7-9 and TRBJ2-1; TRBD2 matches at 11 bases. This CDR3 is 14 amino acids long. The germline V gene has CDR1 SEHNR and CDR2 FQNEAQ (reference sequence). With 6 bases clipped from V and 4 bases from J, the junction kept 2 bases outside the gene matches. The variable domain in full, with the rest retrieved from reference TRBV7-9 and TRBJ2-1, is DTGVSQNPRHKITKRGQNVTFRCDPISEHNRLYWYRQTLGQGPEFLTYFQNEAQLEKSRLLSDRFSAERPKGSFSTLEIQRTEQGDSAMYLCASSTSGGYNEQFFGPGTRLTVL.

Note on this clonotype: A read error may explain this, as a much larger clone is one base away. The chain joins TRBV14 to TRBJ1-2; D gene uncertain. V was trimmed by 0 bases and J by 4 bases, leaving 6 bases between them. Germline-derived CDR1 and CDR2 are SGHDN and FVKESK. This CDR3 is 13 amino acids long. Here the CDR3 DNA reads TGTGCCAGCAGCCAAGAACGGAGCTATGGCTACACCTTC. Translating it yields CASSQERSYGYTF.

This clonotype appeared a few times. V usage is TRBV19 and J usage is TRBJ1-5; a weak D match, TRBD1 (6 bases). In germline, CDR1 is LNHDA, CDR2 SQIVND (reference sequence). Trimming took 5 bases from V and 0 from J, leaving 17 bases between them. CDR3 length: 17 amino acids. CDR3: CASSFSGTILSNQPQHF. The CDR3 DNA reads as TGTGCCAGTAGTTTCAGTGGGACAATCCTTAGCAATCAGCCCCAGCATTTT.

This clonotype was observed a single time. One base away lies a much larger clone, so this may be a sequencing read error. The rearrangement joins TRBV28 to TRBJ2-7; 7 bases align to TRBD1. The CDR3 is made up of 17 amino acids. V shed 0 bases and J 1 base; nucleotides not matched to a gene: 9. Germline values: CDR1 MDHEN, CDR2 SYDVKM. CDR3 amino acids: CASSLWGTGQTSYEQYF. The CDR3 DNA follows: TGTGCCAGCAGTTTATGGGGCACGGGACAGACTTCCTACGAGCAGTACTTC.

Only a few counts were recorded for this clonotype. V usage is TRBV7-6 and J usage is TRBJ2-1; D is uncertain. The V and J ends lost 0 bases and 8 bases respectively, with 14 bases between them. The CDR3 covers 15 residues. Germline lookup yields CDR1 SGHVS and CDR2 FNYEAQ. As DNA, the CDR3 is TGTGCCAGCAGCTTAGCGCAAACAGCAAACGATGAGCAGTTCTTC. Translated: CASSLAQTANDEQFF.

This clonotype was picked up a small number of times. The CDR3 here is CATYRGPGNTIYF. DNA of the CDR3: TGTGCCACTTACAGGGGGCCTGGAAACACCATATATTTT. V usage is TRBV10-3 and J usage is TRBJ1-3; TRBD1 matches 9 bases. V shed 10 bases and J 2 bases; nucleotides not matched to a gene: 3. CDR3 length: 13 residues. Germline lookup yields CDR1 ENHRY and CDR2 SYGVKD.